Listed below are T cell receptor beta chains from one sample, sequenced in a study of cytomegalovirus exposure and HLA in healthy donors. TCRdb keeps only in-frame clones here, not all; method: immunoSEQ multiplex PCR. The sample records about 98,000 clones, about 81% being singletons. Sequencing was performed on PBMCs. The receptors derive from a man between 18 and 29 years old in good health and CMV-seropositive. Both conserved end residues are part of each CDR3. D genes are given only for firm matches. The size entry is marked missing in some rows and otherwise reads once, few, many or a size class.

CDR3 DNA: TGTGCCAGCAGTGAACAGGTACCCTACGAGCAGTACTTC
CDR3 protein: CASSEQVPYEQYF
J gene: TRBJ2-7
V gene: TRBV6-1
D gene: -
clone size: -

CDR3 DNA: TGCGCCAGCAGCTTGGCGGGGGGGCGAGACACCGGGGAGCTGTTTTTT
CDR3 protein: CASSLAGGRDTGELFF
J gene: TRBJ2-2
V gene: TRBV5-1
D gene: TRBD2
clone size: -

CDR3 DNA: TGTGCCAGCAGCTTACGCTCGGGACAGGGAAGAGAAAAACTGTTTTTT
CDR3 protein: CASSLRSGQGREKLFF
J gene: TRBJ1-4
V gene: TRBV7-8
D gene: TRBD1
clone size: few

CDR3 DNA: TGCGCCAGCAGCCAAGCCTATTATAGCAATCAGCCCCAGCATTTT
CDR3 protein: CASSQAYYSNQPQHF
J gene: TRBJ1-5
V gene: TRBV4-1
D gene: -
clone size: once

CDR3 DNA: TGTGCCAGCGCCGGGACACTGGCTTTCTTT
CDR3 protein: CASAGTLAFF
J gene: TRBJ1-1
V gene: TRBV2
D gene: -
clone size: -

CDR3 DNA: TGTGCCAGCTCACCACAGACCAATCAGGAGTATTTT
CDR3 protein: CASSPQTNQEYF
J gene: TRBJ2-3
V gene: TRBV18
D gene: -
clone size: -

CDR3 DNA: TGCGCCAGCAGCCAGGCTACTCTTGGGACAGAAGCTTTCTTT
CDR3 protein: CASSQATLGTEAFF
J gene: TRBJ1-1
V gene: TRBV4-1
D gene: -
clone size: -

CDR3 DNA: TGTGCCAGCAGCTTGAGTAAGGGACAGGGAGGGAACGAGCAGTACTTC
CDR3 protein: CASSLSKGQGGNEQYF
J gene: TRBJ2-7
V gene: TRBV5-4
D gene: TRBD1
clone size: once

CDR3 DNA: TGTGCCAGCAGAGGGACTAGCGGCTACGAGCAGTACTTC
CDR3 protein: CASRGTSGYEQYF
J gene: TRBJ2-7
V gene: TRBV6-6
D gene: TRBD2
clone size: -

CDR3 DNA: TGTGCCTGGAGTCCAACCGGGAGGAATAGCAATCAGCCCCAGCATTTT
CDR3 protein: CAWSPTGRNSNQPQHF
J gene: TRBJ1-5
V gene: TRBV30
D gene: -
clone size: -

CDR3 DNA: TGTGCCAGCAGCGTAGCCACAGGGGCTGGCTACACCTTC
CDR3 protein: CASSVATGAGYTF
J gene: TRBJ1-2
V gene: TRBV9
D gene: TRBD1
clone size: -

CDR3 DNA: TGTGCCAGCAGTCGTACACCTGCAACTAATGAAAAACTGTTTTTT
CDR3 protein: CASSRTPATNEKLFF
J gene: TRBJ1-4
V gene: TRBV6-5
D gene: -
clone size: -

CDR3 DNA: TGTGCCAGCAGCCCAACAGGGGGTACAACATACGAGCAGTACTTC
CDR3 protein: CASSPTGGTTYEQYF
J gene: TRBJ2-7
V gene: TRBV7-8
D gene: TRBD1
clone size: once

CDR3 DNA: TGCGCCAGCAGCACTCCTAGCGGGGGGGCCTCGGGAGATACGCAGTATTTT
CDR3 protein: CASSTPSGGASGDTQYF
J gene: TRBJ2-3
V gene: TRBV5-1
D gene: TRBD2
clone size: -

CDR3 DNA: TGTGCCAGCAGCTTCGGGACTCTCCAAGAGACCCAGTACTTC
CDR3 protein: CASSFGTLQETQYF
J gene: TRBJ2-5
V gene: TRBV5-6
D gene: -
clone size: -

CDR3 DNA: TGTGCCAGCAGCTGGGGGGCAGGGGGTCAAGAGACCCAGTACTTC
CDR3 protein: CASSWGAGGQETQYF
J gene: TRBJ2-5
V gene: TRBV5-6
D gene: -
clone size: -

CDR3 DNA: TGCGCCAGCAGCCGTGATAGTAACGAGCAGTACTTC
CDR3 protein: CASSRDSNEQYF
J gene: TRBJ2-7
V gene: TRBV5-1
D gene: -
clone size: -

CDR3 DNA: TGTGCCAGCAGCGGCGGGCCGTCGGGATCCTACGAGCAGTACTTC
CDR3 protein: CASSGGPSGSYEQYF
J gene: TRBJ2-7
V gene: TRBV6-1
D gene: -
clone size: -

CDR3 DNA: TGTGCCAGCAGGTTACAGGGGATCCCCTACGAGCAGTACTTC
CDR3 protein: CASRLQGIPYEQYF
J gene: TRBJ2-7
V gene: TRBV6-5
D gene: TRBD1
clone size: -

CDR3 DNA: TGTGCCAGCAGCCCCAGCTCGGGTAACATTCAGTACTTC
CDR3 protein: CASSPSSGNIQYF
J gene: TRBJ2-4
V gene: TRBV6-1
D gene: -
clone size: -

CDR3 DNA: TGTGCCAGCAGTCTAGCGGGGGGCCGTTATAGCACAGATACGCAGTATTTT
CDR3 protein: CASSLAGGRYSTDTQYF
J gene: TRBJ2-3
V gene: TRBV28
D gene: TRBD2
clone size: -

CDR3 DNA: TGCGCCAGCAGCTTAGACAGGACCTCAACTAATGAAAAACTGTTTTTT
CDR3 protein: CASSLDRTSTNEKLFF
J gene: TRBJ1-4
V gene: TRBV5-1
D gene: -
clone size: -

CDR3 DNA: TGTGCCAGCAGTGAAAGAGGGGGCTCTGGAAACACCATATATTTT
CDR3 protein: CASSERGGSGNTIYF
J gene: TRBJ1-3
V gene: TRBV25-1
D gene: -
clone size: -

CDR3 DNA: TGTGCCAGCAGCCCAATGACAGGGGCCTCCTACAATGAGCAGTTCTTC
CDR3 protein: CASSPMTGASYNEQFF
J gene: TRBJ2-1
V gene: TRBV14
D gene: TRBD1
clone size: -